Listed here are 17 T cell receptor beta chains from one sample, sequenced in a study of CD8+ T cells in alopecia areata. TCR sequencing used cDNA made by reverse transcription of extracted RNA. Profiling relied on immunoSEQ multiplex PCR, and the TCRdb table lists in-frame clones only, not all of them. This sample has around 140,000 clones, with 40% to 50% found just once. What was sequenced was CD4+ T cells sorted from blood. These receptors were obtained from a human donor with alopecia areata.

The chain recombines TRBV29-1 with TRBJ1-1, with TRBD1 matching over 8 bases. CDR3 length equals 13 residues. CDR1 is SQVTM and CDR2 is ANQGSEA in the germline V gene. Trimming at V came to 1 base and at J to 11 bases, leaving 9 bases not matched to a gene. The CDR3 region is CSVEGGRGLGAFF. In DNA form, the CDR3 reads TGCAGCGTTGAAGGTGGCAGGGGGCTTGGTGCTTTCTTT.

The V and J genes are TRBV29-1 and TRBJ1-5; D is possibly TRBD1 (5 bases). The germline V gene encodes CDR1 SQVTM and CDR2 ANQGSEA. V was pared by 5 bases and J by 6 bases, with 11 bases between. The CDR3 is 12 amino acids. This CDR3 reads CSVTRAGQPQHF. The CDR3 bases are TGCAGCGTTACCAGGGCTGGTCAGCCCCAGCATTTT.

The genes are TRBV29-1 and TRBJ2-5; D unclear. CDR3 length: 12 amino acids. Germline V gene data show CDR1 as SQVTM and CDR2 as ANQGSEA. The ends were cut back, 6 bases at V and 2 bases at J, with 10 bases in the middle. The CDR3 spells CSVNWAQETQYF. The CDR3 region has the DNA TGCAGCGTAAACTGGGCACAAGAGACCCAGTACTTC.

The rearrangement links TRBV9 to TRBJ2-7; D gene unclear. The CDR3 consists of 13 residues. V was shortened by 3 bases and J by 0 bases, with 7 bases between the two germline ends. Germline loops: CDR1 SGDLS, CDR2 YYNGEE. CDR3 coding DNA: TGTGCCAGCAGCGGTGCCTTCTCCTACGAGCAGTACTTC. Amino acid sequence: CASSGAFSYEQYF.

This clone was counted between two and nine times. The rearrangement uses TRBV7-2 and TRBJ2-3; the D gene is possibly TRBD2 (5 bases). Germline assignment: CDR1 SGHTA and CDR2 FQGNSA. The V gene lost 5 bases and the J gene lost 6 bases, with 15 bases spanning the gap. The CDR3 is 14 amino acids. Here the CDR3 DNA reads TGTGCCAGCAGCCTGACACGGGGTTGGGATACGCAGTATTTT. This sequence encodes CASSLTRGWDTQYF.

The chain joins TRBV29-1 to TRBJ2-7; TRBD1 agrees at 9 bases. Germline loops: CDR1 SQVTM, CDR2 ANQGSEA. This CDR3 spans 14 amino acids. J gave up 6 bases and V 6 bases, and 12 bases lay outside the gene matches. CDR3 residues: CSVEYSGQGSEQYF. The CDR3, as DNA: TGCAGCGTGGAGTATTCGGGACAGGGAAGCGAGCAGTACTTC.

The chain couples TRBV7-2 to TRBJ2-1; 10 nucleotides agree with TRBD2. The CDR3 consists of 16 residues. Per the germline V gene, CDR1 is SGHTA and CDR2 is FQGNSA. V lost 3 bases and J lost 6; bases outside the gene matches: 8. CDR3 sequence: CASSLLAGGQGNEQFF. CDR3 DNA sequence: TGTGCCAGCAGCTTGTTAGCGGGAGGCCAGGGCAATGAGCAGTTCTTC.

The table lists this clone with a few counts. The genes are TRBV7-9 and TRBJ2-5; possibly TRBD2 for D (6 bases). Germline values: CDR1 SEHNR, CDR2 FQNEAQ (reference sequence). The CDR3 sequence is 15 residues long. V lost 5 bases, J lost 4 bases, and 17 bases lay in between. DNA of the CDR3: TGTGCCAGCAGCGGGGGACTCAGCGGAGGAGAGACCCAGTACTTC. It encodes CASSGGLSGGETQYF.

This chain uses TRBV5-1 with TRBJ2-7; 9 bases align to TRBD1. The CDR3 covers 15 residues. V lost 3 bases to trimming and J lost 2 bases; unmatched junction nucleotides: 6. The V gene's germline CDR1 is SGHRS and CDR2 YFSETQ. CDR3 coding DNA: TGCGCCAGCAGCTGGGACGGACAGGGGCCCTACGAGCAGTACTTC. This sequence encodes CASSWDGQGPYEQYF.

The chain joins TRBV9 to TRBJ2-7, with 8 positions matching TRBD2. The CDR3 loop spans 15 amino acids. V trimming: 3 bases; J trimming: 3 bases; junction bases outside the gene matches: 8. Germline CDR1 is SGDLS and CDR2 is YYNGEE. The CDR3: CASSASGPIYYEQYF. The CDR3 DNA follows: TGTGCCAGCAGCGCTAGCGGGCCGATCTACTACGAGCAGTACTTC.

This clone showed up just a few times. The chain couples TRBV28 to TRBJ2-2; the D call may be TRBD1 or TRBD2 (5 bases each). From germline, CDR1 is MDHEN and CDR2 SYDVKM. The CDR3 length is 17 residues. V gave up 4 bases and J gave up 2 bases, with 17 bases separating them. CDR3 loop: CASSWVGVGGNTGELFF. CDR3 in DNA: TGTGCCAGCAGTTGGGTGGGCGTTGGGGGAAACACCGGGGAGCTGTTTTTT.

The J gene is TRBJ2-7, the V gene TRBV11-2; D gene uncertain. The V gene's germline CDR1 is SGHAT and CDR2 FQNNGV. The CDR3 has 12 amino acids. V lost 2 bases to trimming and J lost 3 bases, with 5 bases between them. The DNA for the CDR3 is TGTGCCAGCAGCTTAAACCTCTACGAGCAGTACTTC. Translating gives CASSLNLYEQYF.

This clone has a handful of counts. V usage is TRBV23-1 and J usage is TRBJ1-2; D is ambiguous. TRBV23-1 is an ORF for which the function is uncertain. The CDR3 spans 14 residues. V shed 3 bases and J shed 6 bases, with 14 bases lying between them. CDR3 in amino acids: CASSHAGPPHGYTF. The CDR3 DNA reads TGCGCCAGCAGTCACGCCGGGCCTCCCCATGGCTACACCTTC.

This clone was observed once. V is TRBV6-6 and J is TRBJ1-1, with 7 positions matching TRBD1. Germline values: CDR1 MNHNY, CDR2 SVGAGI (reference sequence). The CDR3 has 13 amino acids. Trimming at V came to 6 bases and at J to 3 bases, leaving 4 bases not matched to a gene. Here the CDR3 reads CASSKQGYTEAFF. The CDR3 DNA reads as TGTGCCAGCAGCAAACAGGGGTACACTGAAGCTTTCTTT.

CDR3 bases: TGTGCCAGCAGCTTAGGAGCCGGTGACTATGGCTACACCTTC. Translation: CASSLGAGDYGYTF. The V and J genes are TRBV11-2 and TRBJ1-2; D remains unclear. V was shortened by 1 base and J by 3 bases, with 9 bases between the two germline ends. Per germline, CDR1 SGHAT and CDR2 FQNNGV. This CDR3 has 14 amino acids.

The genes are TRBV30 and TRBJ2-7; no clear D gene. There are 12 residues in the CDR3. In germline, CDR1 is GTSNPN, CDR2 SVGIG (reference sequence). V was trimmed by 3 bases and J by 0 bases, leaving 6 bases between them. CDR3: CAWRSGSYEQYF. The CDR3 bases are TGTGCCTGGAGATCGGGCTCCTACGAGCAGTACTTC.

The DNA of the CDR3 is TGTGCCAGCAGTCGACAGGGCTACGAGCAGTACTTC. The encoded protein is CASSRQGYEQYF. The chain recombines TRBV2 with TRBJ2-7; TRBD1 matches 7 bases. This CDR3 spans 12 amino acids. The germline V gene has CDR1 SNHLY and CDR2 FYNNEI. Trimming cost V 5 bases and J 3 bases; bases outside gene matches: 1.